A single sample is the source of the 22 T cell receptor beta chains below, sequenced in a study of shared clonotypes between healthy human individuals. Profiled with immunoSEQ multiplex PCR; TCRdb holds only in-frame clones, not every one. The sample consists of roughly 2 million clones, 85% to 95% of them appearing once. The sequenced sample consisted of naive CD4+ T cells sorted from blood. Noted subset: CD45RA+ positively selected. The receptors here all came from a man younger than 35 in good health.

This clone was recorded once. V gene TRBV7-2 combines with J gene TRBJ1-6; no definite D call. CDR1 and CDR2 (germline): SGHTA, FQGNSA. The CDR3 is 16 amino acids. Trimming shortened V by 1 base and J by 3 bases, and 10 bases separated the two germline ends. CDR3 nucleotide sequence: TGTGCCAGCAGCTTAGGGGGTAATAGCTATAATTCACCCCTCCACTTT. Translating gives CASSLGGNSYNSPLHF.

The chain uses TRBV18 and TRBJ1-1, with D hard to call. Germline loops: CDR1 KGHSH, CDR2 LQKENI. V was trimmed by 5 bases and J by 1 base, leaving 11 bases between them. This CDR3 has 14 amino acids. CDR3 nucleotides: TGTGCCAGCTCATCCGTAGAGGGGAACACTGAAGCTTTCTTT. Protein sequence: CASSSVEGNTEAFF.

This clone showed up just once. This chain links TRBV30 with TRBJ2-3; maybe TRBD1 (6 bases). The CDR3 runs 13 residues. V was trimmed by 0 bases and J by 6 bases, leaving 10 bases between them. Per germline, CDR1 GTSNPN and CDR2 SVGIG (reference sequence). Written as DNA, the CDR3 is TGTGCCTGGAGTGTCAAGAGGGGGGATACGCAGTATTTT. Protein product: CAWSVKRGDTQYF.

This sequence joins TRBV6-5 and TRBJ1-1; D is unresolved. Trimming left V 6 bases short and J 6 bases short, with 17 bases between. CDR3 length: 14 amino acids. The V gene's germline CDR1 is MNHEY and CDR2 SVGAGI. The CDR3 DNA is TGTGCCAGCAGGACTAACTCCGGTAATTCTGAAGCTTTCTTT. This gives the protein CASRTNSGNSEAFF.

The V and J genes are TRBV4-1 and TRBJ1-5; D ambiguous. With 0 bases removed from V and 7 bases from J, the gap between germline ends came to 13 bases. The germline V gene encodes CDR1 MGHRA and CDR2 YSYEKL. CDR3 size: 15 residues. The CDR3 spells CASSQDRALKQPQHF. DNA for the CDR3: TGCGCCAGCAGCCAAGATAGGGCACTAAAACAGCCCCAGCATTTT.

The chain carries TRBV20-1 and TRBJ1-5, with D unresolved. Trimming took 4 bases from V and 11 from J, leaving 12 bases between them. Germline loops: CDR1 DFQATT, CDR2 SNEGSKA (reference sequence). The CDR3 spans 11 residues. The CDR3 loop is CSATNSAAQHF. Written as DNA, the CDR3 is TGCAGTGCTACCAACAGCGCAGCCCAGCATTTT.

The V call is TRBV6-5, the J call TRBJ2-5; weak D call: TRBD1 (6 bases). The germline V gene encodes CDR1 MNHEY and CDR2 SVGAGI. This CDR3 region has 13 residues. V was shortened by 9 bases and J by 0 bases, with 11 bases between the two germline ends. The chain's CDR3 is CASTGQYQETQYF. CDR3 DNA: TGTGCCAGTACCGGACAGTACCAAGAGACCCAGTACTTC.

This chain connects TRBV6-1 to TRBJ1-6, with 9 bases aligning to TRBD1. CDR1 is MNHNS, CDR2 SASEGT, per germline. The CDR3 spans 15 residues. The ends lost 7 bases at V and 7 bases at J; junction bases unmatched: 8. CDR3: CASTPGGTGNSPLHF. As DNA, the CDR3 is TGTGCCAGCACCCCCGGGGGGACAGGGAATTCACCCCTCCACTTT.

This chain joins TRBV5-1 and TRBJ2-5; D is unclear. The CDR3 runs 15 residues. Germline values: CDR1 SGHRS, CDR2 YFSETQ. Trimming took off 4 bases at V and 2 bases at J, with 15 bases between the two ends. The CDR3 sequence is CASSPRSWVQETQYF. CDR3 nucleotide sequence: TGCGCCAGCAGCCCGCGGAGCTGGGTTCAAGAGACCCAGTACTTC.

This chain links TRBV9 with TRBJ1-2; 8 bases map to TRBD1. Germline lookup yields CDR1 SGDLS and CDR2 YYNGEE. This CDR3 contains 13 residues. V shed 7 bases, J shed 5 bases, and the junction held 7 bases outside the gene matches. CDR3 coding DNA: TGTGCCAGCGAATCAGGGGGCGGGTATGGCTACACCTTC. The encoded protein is CASESGGGYGYTF. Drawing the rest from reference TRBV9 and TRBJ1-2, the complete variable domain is DSGVTQTPKHLITATGQRVTLRCSPRSGDLSVYWYQQSLDQGLQFLIQYYNGEERAKGNILERFSAQQFPDLHSELNLSSLELGDSALYFCASESGGGYGYTFGSGTRLTVV.

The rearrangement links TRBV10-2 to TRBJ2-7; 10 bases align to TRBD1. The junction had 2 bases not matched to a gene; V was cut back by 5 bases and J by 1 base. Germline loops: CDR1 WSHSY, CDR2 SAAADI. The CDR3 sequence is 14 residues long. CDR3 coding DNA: TGCGCCAGCAGTTGGACAGGGGGGTCCTACGAGCAGTACTTC. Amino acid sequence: CASSWTGGSYEQYF.

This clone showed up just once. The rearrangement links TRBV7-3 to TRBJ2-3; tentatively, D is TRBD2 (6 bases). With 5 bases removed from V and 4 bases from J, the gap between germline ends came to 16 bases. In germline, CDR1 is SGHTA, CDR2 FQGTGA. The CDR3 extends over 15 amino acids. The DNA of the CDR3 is TGTGCCAGCAGCCAACGGTGGGGGGTGTCAGATACGCAGTATTTT. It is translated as CASSQRWGVSDTQYF.

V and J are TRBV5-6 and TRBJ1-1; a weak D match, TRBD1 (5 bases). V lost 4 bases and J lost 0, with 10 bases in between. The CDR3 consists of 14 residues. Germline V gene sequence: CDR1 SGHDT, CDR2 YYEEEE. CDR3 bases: TGTGCCAGCAGCCCGGGACCTGTGAACACTGAAGCTTTCTTT. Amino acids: CASSPGPVNTEAFF.

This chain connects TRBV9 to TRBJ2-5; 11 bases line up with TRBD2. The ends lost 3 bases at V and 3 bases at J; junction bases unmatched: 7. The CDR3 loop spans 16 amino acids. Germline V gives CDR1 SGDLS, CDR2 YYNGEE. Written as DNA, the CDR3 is TGTGCCAGCAGCGACCTAGCGGGGGGCTGGGAAGAGACCCAGTACTTC. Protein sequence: CASSDLAGGWEETQYF.

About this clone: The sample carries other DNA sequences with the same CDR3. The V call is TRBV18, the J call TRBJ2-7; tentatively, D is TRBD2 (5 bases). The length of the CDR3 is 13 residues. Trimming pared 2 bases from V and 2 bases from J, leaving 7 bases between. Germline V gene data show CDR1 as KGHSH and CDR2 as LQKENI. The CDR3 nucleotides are TGTGCCAGCTCACCAGAAGCGGCCTACGAGCAGTACTTC. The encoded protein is CASSPEAAYEQYF.

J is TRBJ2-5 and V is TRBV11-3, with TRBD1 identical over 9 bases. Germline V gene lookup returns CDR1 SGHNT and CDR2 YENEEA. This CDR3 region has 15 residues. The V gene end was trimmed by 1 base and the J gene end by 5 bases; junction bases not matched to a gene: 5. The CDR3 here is CASSLGTGGEETQYF. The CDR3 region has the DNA TGTGCCAGCAGCTTAGGTACAGGGGGCGAGGAGACCCAGTACTTC.

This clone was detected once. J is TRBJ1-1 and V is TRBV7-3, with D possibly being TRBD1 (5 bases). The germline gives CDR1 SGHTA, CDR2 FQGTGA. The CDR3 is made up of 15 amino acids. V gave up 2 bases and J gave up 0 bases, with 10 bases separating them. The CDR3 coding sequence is TGTGCCAGCAGCTTAGGGGGACTCATGAACACTGAAGCTTTCTTT. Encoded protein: CASSLGGLMNTEAFF. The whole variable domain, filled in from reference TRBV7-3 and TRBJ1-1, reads GAGVSQTPSNKVTEKGKYVELRCDPISGHTALYWYRQSLGQGPEFLIYFQGTGAADDSGLPNDRFFAVRPEGSVSTLKIQRTERGDSAVYLCASSLGGLMNTEAFFGQGTRLTVV.

In nucleotides, the CDR3 is TGTGCCAGCAGCGGCGGGCCCTCCACTAATGAAAAACTGTTTTTT. It codes for CASSGGPSTNEKLFF. The chain joins TRBV5-4 to TRBJ1-4; D call uncertain. The CDR3 loop spans 15 amino acids. Germline CDR1 and CDR2: SGHNT and YYREEE (reference sequence). With 4 bases removed from V and 2 bases from J, the gap between germline ends came to 12 bases.

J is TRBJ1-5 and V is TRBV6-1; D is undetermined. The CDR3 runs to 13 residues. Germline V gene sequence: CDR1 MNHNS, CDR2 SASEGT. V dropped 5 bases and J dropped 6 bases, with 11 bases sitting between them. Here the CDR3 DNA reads TGTGCCAGCAGTCCATCGTTGATTCAGCCCCAGCATTTT. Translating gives CASSPSLIQPQHF.

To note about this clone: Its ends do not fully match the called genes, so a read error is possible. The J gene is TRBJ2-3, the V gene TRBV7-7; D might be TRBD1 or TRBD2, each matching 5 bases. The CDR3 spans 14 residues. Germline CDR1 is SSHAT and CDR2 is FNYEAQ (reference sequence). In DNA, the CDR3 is TGTGCTAGCAGCCCCGGGACCGACACAGATACGCAGTATTTT. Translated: CASSPGTDTDTQYF.

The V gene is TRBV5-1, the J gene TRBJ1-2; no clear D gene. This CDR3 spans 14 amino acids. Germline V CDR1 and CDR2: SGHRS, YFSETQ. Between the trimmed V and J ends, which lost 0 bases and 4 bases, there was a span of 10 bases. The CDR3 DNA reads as TGCGCCAGCAGCTTGGTAGATCAGACCTATGGCTACACCTTC. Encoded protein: CASSLVDQTYGYTF.

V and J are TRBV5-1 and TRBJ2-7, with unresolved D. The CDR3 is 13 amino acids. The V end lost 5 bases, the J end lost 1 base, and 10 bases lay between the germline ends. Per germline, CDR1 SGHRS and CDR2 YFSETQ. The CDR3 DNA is TGCGCCAGCAGGCTGGGGTCGTCCTACGAGCAGTACTTC. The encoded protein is CASRLGSSYEQYF.